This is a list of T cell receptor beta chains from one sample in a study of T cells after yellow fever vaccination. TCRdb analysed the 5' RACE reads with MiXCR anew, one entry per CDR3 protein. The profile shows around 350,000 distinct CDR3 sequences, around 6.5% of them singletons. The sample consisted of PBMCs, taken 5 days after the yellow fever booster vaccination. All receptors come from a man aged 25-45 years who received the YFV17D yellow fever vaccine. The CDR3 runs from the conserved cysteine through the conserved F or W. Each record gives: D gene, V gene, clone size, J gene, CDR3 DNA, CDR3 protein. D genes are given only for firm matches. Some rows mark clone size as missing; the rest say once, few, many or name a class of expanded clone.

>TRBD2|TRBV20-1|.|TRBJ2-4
TGCAGTGCTAGAGCTCATGGGACTAGCTTAGTGAACATTCAGTACTTC
CSARAHGTSLVNIQYF
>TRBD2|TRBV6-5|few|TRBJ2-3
TGTGCCAGCAGTTACTCGCTAGCGGGACTTACAGATACGCAGTATTTT
CASSYSLAGLTDTQYF
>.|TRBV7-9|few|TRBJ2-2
TGTGCCAGCAGCTTAGCGCAGGGGATCGTTTTCGCCGGGGAGCTGTTTTTT
CASSLAQGIVFAGELFF
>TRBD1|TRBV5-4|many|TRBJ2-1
TGTGCCAGCAGAGGGTTAGGCGGACAGGGGAATGAGCAGTTCTTC
CASRGLGGQGNEQFF
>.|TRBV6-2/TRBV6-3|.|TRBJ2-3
TGTGCCAGCAGTTACTCGGGTCTAGCCAAGGCAGATACGCAGTATTTT
CASSYSGLAKADTQYF
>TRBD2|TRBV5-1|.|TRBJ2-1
TGCGCCAGCAGCGGGGAGGTCAGGGGACTAGCGGGAGGGTGGGTCTACAATGAGCAGTTCTTC
CASSGEVRGLAGGWVYNEQFF
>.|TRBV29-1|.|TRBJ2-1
TGCAGCGTTGAGATGAGGGCCCTCAATGAGCAGTTCTTC
CSVEMRALNEQFF
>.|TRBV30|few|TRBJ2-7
TGTGCCTGGGAACGGGACTTTGGGGCCAGAGGGCAGTACTTC
CAWERDFGARGQYF
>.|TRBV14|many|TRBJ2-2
TGTGCCAGCAGCCTGATGCTGGGCGGGGAGCTGTTTTTT
CASSLMLGGELFF
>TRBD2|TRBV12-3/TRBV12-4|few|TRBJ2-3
TGTGCCAGCAGTCCGAGGCCGGGACTAGCGGCCCTTGATACGCAGTATTTT
CASSPRPGLAALDTQYF
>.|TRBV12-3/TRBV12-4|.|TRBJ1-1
TGTGCCAGCAGAGCCGGGACGTCTGAAGCTTTCTTT
CASRAGTSEAFF
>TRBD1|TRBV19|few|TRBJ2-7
TGTGCCAGTAGTCCACCGGGACAGGCCTTCGGACGGCAGTACTTC
CASSPPGQAFGRQYF
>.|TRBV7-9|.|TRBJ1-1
TGTGCCAGCAGCCCACCTCGAGCGGGTAACACTGAAGCTTTCTTT
CASSPPRAGNTEAFF
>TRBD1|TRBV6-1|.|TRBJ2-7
TGTGCCAGCAGGAGCCCTCCGGGACAGGGGTCCTACGAGCAGTACTTC
CASRSPPGQGSYEQYF
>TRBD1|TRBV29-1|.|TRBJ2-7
TGCAGCGTTGGGACCGGGACAGGGCGCAACGAGCAGTACTTC
CSVGTGTGRNEQYF
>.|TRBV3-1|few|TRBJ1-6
TGTGCCAGCAGCCAAGAGGACGGGGCTCGGTCACCCCTCCACTTT
CASSQEDGARSPLHF
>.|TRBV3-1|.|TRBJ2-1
TGTGCCAGCAGCCAAGGAGGGGCTAGACGGACACACAATGAGCAGTTCTTC
CASSQGGARRTHNEQFF
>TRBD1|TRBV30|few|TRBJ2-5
TGTGCCTCTCTATCAGGGGGACGAAGGTTGGAGACCCAGTACTTC
CASLSGGRRLETQYF
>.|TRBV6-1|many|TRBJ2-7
TGTGCCAGCACCTTACAGCTGGGGGCGGGTGAGCAGTACTTC
CASTLQLGAGEQYF
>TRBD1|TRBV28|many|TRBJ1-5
TGTGCCAGCAGTTACGTAGGACAGGGCCATCAGCCCCAGCATTTT
CASSYVGQGHQPQHF
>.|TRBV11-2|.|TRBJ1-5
TGTGCCAGCAGCTTAGAACAGGGACCCGCGACCCAGCATTTT
CASSLEQGPATQHF
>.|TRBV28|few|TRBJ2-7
TGTGCCAGCAGTCCTCGACAGGGGTTGCGGGAGGGTGCGGACGAGCAGTACTTC
CASSPRQGLREGADEQYF
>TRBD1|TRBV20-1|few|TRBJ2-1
TGCAGGGCGGGACAGGGAGGGCCCCGTAATGAGCAGTTCTTC
CRAGQGGPRNEQFF
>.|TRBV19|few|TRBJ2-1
TGTGCCAGTAGTCTGGGGATGGGCAATGAGCAGTTCTTC
CASSLGMGNEQFF
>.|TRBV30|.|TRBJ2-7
TGTGCCTGGAGCCGGGACACTTTCCGCGAGCAGTACTTC
CAWSRDTFREQYF
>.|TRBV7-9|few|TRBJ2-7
TGTGCCAGCAGCGCCGGCAGGGACCCGTACTTC
CASSAGRDPYF
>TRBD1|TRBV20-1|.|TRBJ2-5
TGCAGTGCTAGACGGACAGGGAACCAAGAGACCCAGTACTTC
CSARRTGNQETQYF
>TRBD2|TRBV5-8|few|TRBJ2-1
TGTGCCAGCAGCTTGATCAGACTAGCGGACTACAATGAGCAGTTCTTC
CASSLIRLADYNEQFF
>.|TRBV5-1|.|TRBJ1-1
TGCGCCAGCAGCTATCAGGGTCGTTACACTGAAGCTTTCTTT
CASSYQGRYTEAFF
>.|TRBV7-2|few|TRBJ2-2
TGTGCCAGCAGCTTACAGAATCAGGCCGGGGAGCTGTTTTTT
CASSLQNQAGELFF
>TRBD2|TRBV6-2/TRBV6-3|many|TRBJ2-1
TGTGCCAGCAGCCCCCCCCCGGGAGCGGGAGTCCCCCTGTTC
CASSPPPGAGVPLF
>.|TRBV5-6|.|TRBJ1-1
TGTGCCAGCAGCTTTGGGGAGAGGGTCGGTGAAGCTTTCTTT
CASSFGERVGEAFF
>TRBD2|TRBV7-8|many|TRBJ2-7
TGTGCCAGCAGCTTAGTAGTTCGGGGACTAGCGGTCTCCTACGAGCAGTACTTC
CASSLVVRGLAVSYEQYF
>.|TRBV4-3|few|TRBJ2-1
TGCGCCAGCAGCCAAGAAGCAGGGTACTACAATGAGCAGTTCTTC
CASSQEAGYYNEQFF
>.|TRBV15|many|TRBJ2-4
TGTGCCACCAGCAGAGATTCACGGGGCGCGCTAGCCAAAAACATTCAGTACTTC
CATSRDSRGALAKNIQYF
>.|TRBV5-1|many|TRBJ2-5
TGCGCCAGCAGCAAGTACCAAGAGACCCAGTACTTC
CASSKYQETQYF
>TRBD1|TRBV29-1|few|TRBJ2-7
TGCAGCGTTGAAGCCCCCACAGGGGGCAACGAGCAGTACTTC
CSVEAPTGGNEQYF
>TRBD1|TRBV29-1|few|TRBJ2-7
TGCAGCGTGACCGGGACAGGGGCCTACGAGCAGTACTTC
CSVTGTGAYEQYF
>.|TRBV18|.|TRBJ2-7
TGTGCCAGCTCATTGGCGGTTAACGAGCAGTACTTC
CASSLAVNEQYF
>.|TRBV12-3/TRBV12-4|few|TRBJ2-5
TGTGCCAGCTTACTCAGGGGTTCCTCGACCCAGTACTTC
CASLLRGSSTQYF
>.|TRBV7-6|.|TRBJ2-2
TGTGCCAGCTCCCCCCGGCAGGAGGCCGGGGAGCTGTTTTTT
CASSPRQEAGELFF
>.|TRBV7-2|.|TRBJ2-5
TGTGCCAGCAGCTTAGTTGGGTTATTGGAGACCCAGTACTTC
CASSLVGLLETQYF
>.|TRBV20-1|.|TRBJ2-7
TGCAGTGCTAGACCAACCTACGAGCAGTACTTC
CSARPTYEQYF
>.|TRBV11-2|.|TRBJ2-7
TGTGCCAGCAGCTTAGATCTAGGGCCTAGCGTATTACCCTACGAGCAGTACTTC
CASSLDLGPSVLPYEQYF
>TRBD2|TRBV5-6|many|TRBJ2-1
TGTGCCAGCACCATGGGGTTAGGACTAGCGGGTCCTGAGCAGTTCTTC
CASTMGLGLAGPEQFF
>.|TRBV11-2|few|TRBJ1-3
TGTGCCAGCAGCTTAAGGGCGTTAGGAAACACCATATATTTT
CASSLRALGNTIYF
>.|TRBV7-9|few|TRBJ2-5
TGTGCCAGCAGCCGGTTCTTGGGACTTAAAGAGACCCAGTACTTC
CASSRFLGLKETQYF
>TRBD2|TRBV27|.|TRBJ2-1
TGTGCCAGCAGCAGACCGGGACTAAACAATGAGCAGTTCTTC
CASSRPGLNNEQFF
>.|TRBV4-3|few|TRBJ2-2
TGCGCCAGCAGCCTCACCGGACGGAGTACCGGGGAGCTGTTTTTT
CASSLTGRSTGELFF
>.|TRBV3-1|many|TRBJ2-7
TGTGCCAGCAGCCAATCCGAAACTAGGCATCAACGCTACGAGCAGTACTTC
CASSQSETRHQRYEQYF
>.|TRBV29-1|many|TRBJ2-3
TGCAGCGTTGATCGGGTGCGGGGGCGCGGAGATACGCAGTATTTT
CSVDRVRGRGDTQYF
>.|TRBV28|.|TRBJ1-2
TGTGCCAGCAGGTTCTCGGGGCGGGGCTTCGGCGGCTACACCTTC
CASRFSGRGFGGYTF